The 13 T cell receptor beta chains below all came from one sample that was sequenced in a study of control samples from healthy donors and cancer patients. The repertoire was sequenced with immunoSEQ multiplex PCR; TCRdb's copy has only in-frame clones and lacks some. The data show roughly 150,000 clones, about 93% seen once. The sequenced sample was blood. The receptors were sampled from a man between 50 and 59 years old in good health.

The chain combines TRBV18 with TRBJ2-7, with 8 bases identical to TRBD2. This CDR3 has 14 amino acids. Germline CDR1 KGHSH, CDR2 LQKENI. The V gene end was trimmed by 2 bases and the J gene end by 3 bases; junction bases not matched to a gene: 3. The CDR3 reads CASSPSSGSYEQYF. As DNA, the CDR3 is TGTGCCAGCTCACCAAGCAGCGGGAGCTACGAGCAGTACTTC.

V and J are TRBV7-9 and TRBJ2-2; tentatively, D is TRBD1 (8 bases). The germline V and J ends were trimmed by 5 bases and 5 bases, with 15 bases remaining between them. This CDR3 has 15 amino acids. CDR1 and CDR2 (germline): SEHNR, FQNEAQ (reference sequence). The CDR3 loop reads CASSRGQGGTGELFF. Written as DNA, the CDR3 is TGTGCCAGCAGCCGTGGACAGGGAGGGACCGGGGAGCTGTTTTTT. The whole variable domain, remainder taken from reference TRBV7-9 and TRBJ2-2, is DTGVSQNPRHKITKRGQNVTFRCDPISEHNRLYWYRQTLGQGPEFLTYFQNEAQLEKSRLLSDRFSAERPKGSFSTLEIQRTEQGDSAMYLCASSRGQGGTGELFFGEGSRLTVL.

The rearrangement joins TRBV10-3 to TRBJ1-5, with 10 bases that match TRBD1. CDR1 and CDR2 from the germline V gene are ENHRY and SYGVKD. This CDR3 is built from 16 residues. V lost 9 bases and J lost 0; bases outside the gene matches: 8. The CDR3 region is CAIGPGTGDSNQPQHF. The CDR3 DNA follows: TGTGCCATAGGGCCCGGGACAGGGGATAGCAATCAGCCCCAGCATTTT.

This clone was seen at least ten times. The chain joins TRBV6-4 to TRBJ1-5, with D perhaps TRBD1 (6 bases). With 4 bases removed from V and 1 base from J, the gap between germline ends came to 8 bases. The CDR3 is made up of 14 amino acids. The germline V gene encodes CDR1 MRHNA and CDR2 SNTAGT. The CDR3 loop is CASSVQGSNQPQHF. The CDR3 DNA is TGTGCCAGCAGTGTGCAGGGGAGCAATCAGCCCCAGCATTTT.

The rearrangement joins TRBV3-1 (or the pseudogene TRBV3-2) to TRBJ2-6; a weak D match, TRBD2 (6 bases). The V end lost 4 bases, the J end lost 0 bases, and 22 bases lay between the germline ends. The CDR3 length is 20 residues. Germline V lookup: CDR1 LGHDT, CDR2 YNNKEL (reference sequence). CDR3 region: CASSRRGGSDYYSGANVLTF. The CDR3 DNA sequence: TGTGCCAGCAGCCGGAGAGGAGGGTCAGACTACTACTCTGGGGCCAACGTCCTGACTTTC.

The chain joins TRBV3-1 (or the pseudogene TRBV3-2) to TRBJ2-3; tentative D call: TRBD2 (6 bases). Germline CDR1 is LGHDT and CDR2 is YNNKEL (reference sequence). The CDR3 spans 16 residues. The V end lost 0 bases, the J end lost 3 bases, and 13 bases lay between the germline ends. In DNA form, the CDR3 reads TGTGCCAGCAGCCAAGATCTAAGCGGAGGGACAGATACGCAGTATTTT. Protein product: CASSQDLSGGTDTQYF.

This clone was observed a single time. The CDR3 spells CASSLAGGKGYEQYF. CDR3 coding DNA: TGTGCCAGCAGTTTAGCTGGGGGAAAGGGCTACGAGCAGTACTTC. The chain links TRBV28 to TRBJ2-7; D may be TRBD1 or TRBD2 (5 bases each). Looked up from germline, CDR1 is MDHEN and CDR2 is SYDVKM. The CDR3 has 15 amino acids. The ends were cut back, 2 bases at V and 3 bases at J, with 14 bases in the middle.

This chain links TRBV7-9 with TRBJ1-6; D is perhaps TRBD1 (6 bases). V was pared by 1 base and J by 6 bases, with 13 bases between. CDR1 SEHNR and CDR2 FQNEAQ come from the germline V gene (reference sequence). The CDR3 spans 16 residues. The CDR3 DNA is TGTGCCAGCAGCTTAGGCGGGGGCCCAAGTAATTCACCCCTCCACTTT. This translates into CASSLGGGPSNSPLHF. The variable domain in full, with the rest retrieved from reference TRBV7-9 and TRBJ1-6, is DTGVSQNPRHKITKRGQNVTFRCDPISEHNRLYWYRQTLGQGPEFLTYFQNEAQLEKSRLLSDRFSAERPKGSFSTLEIQRTEQGDSAMYLCASSLGGGPSNSPLHFGNGTRLTVT.

The CDR3 loop reads CASSNQGLPYNEQFF. As DNA, the CDR3 is TGTGCCAGCAGTAACCAGGGGTTACCCTACAATGAGCAGTTCTTC. The chain carries TRBV6-2 or TRBV6-3 and TRBJ2-1, with D possibly TRBD1 on 6 matching bases. The germline gives CDR1 MNHEY, CDR2 SVGEGT. This CDR3 region has 15 residues. The V and J ends lost 5 bases and 2 bases respectively, with 13 bases between them.

The V gene is TRBV6-1, the J gene TRBJ2-3; D unresolved. This CDR3 has 14 amino acids. CDR1 and CDR2 (germline): MNHNS, SASEGT. Trimming took 2 bases from V and 8 from J, leaving 14 bases between them. CDR3: CASSEMGLPGTQYF. The CDR3 DNA sequence: TGTGCCAGCAGTGAAATGGGCCTCCCGGGTACGCAGTATTTT.

The rearrangement joins TRBV3-1 (or the pseudogene TRBV3-2) to TRBJ2-6; no reliable D call. V was shortened by 2 bases and J by 1 base, with 9 bases between the two germline ends. In germline, CDR1 is LGHDT, CDR2 YNNKEL (reference sequence). The CDR3 is 16 amino acids. The CDR3 loop reads CASSQTSLSGANVLTF. The CDR3 nucleotides read TGTGCCAGCAGCCAAACAAGCTTGTCTGGGGCCAACGTCCTGACTTTC.

J is TRBJ2-3 and V is TRBV3-1 (or the pseudogene TRBV3-2); 7 bases line up with TRBD1. Trimming cost V 5 bases and J 5 bases; bases outside gene matches: 4. CDR3 size: 13 residues. CDR1 and CDR2 from the germline V gene are LGHDT and YNNKEL (reference sequence). CDR3 nucleotides: TGTGCCAGCAGCTACAGGGGTGAAGATACGCAGTATTTT. Encoded protein: CASSYRGEDTQYF.

The V gene is TRBV10-3, the J gene TRBJ2-1; 9 bases are shared with TRBD2. Germline lookup yields CDR1 ENHRY and CDR2 SYGVKD. Trimming removed 11 bases from V and 0 bases from J; junction bases left unmatched: 11. The CDR3 covers 16 residues. The CDR3 loop is CASMRGSGSSYNEQFF. Written as DNA, the CDR3 is TGTGCCTCCATGAGGGGTAGCGGGAGCTCCTACAATGAGCAGTTCTTC.